The text below deals with one T cell receptor beta chain. Its matching antigen is unknown. The CDR3 covers 12 residues. Trimming cost V 0 bases and J 4 bases, with 3 bases left between them. Germline CDR1 and CDR2: PRHDT and FYEKMQ (reference sequence). This entry comes from a study of PD-L1 blockade in urothelial cancer. Study context: Each blood sample yielded a median of around 150,000 T cells. Study observations and caveats: Tumor-associated TCR clones expanded more in blood at 3 weeks in patients with durable benefit.

Time point specified: peripheral blood 6 weeks after treatment start. Patients' urothelial carcinoma was locally advanced or metastatic. Profiled with immunoSEQ multiplex PCR; TCRdb holds only in-frame clones, not every one. The sample shows some 110,000 clones, under 95% of them seen only once. This chain uses TRBV13 with TRBJ1-2; D call uncertain. The sequence was collected from a man in his 60s with urothelial cancer. The starting material was PBMCs, obtained around atezolizumab (anti-PD-L1) treatment. This CDR3 is CASSLGIYGYTF. The DNA for the CDR3 is TGTGCCAGCAGCTTAGGTATCTATGGCTACACCTTC.